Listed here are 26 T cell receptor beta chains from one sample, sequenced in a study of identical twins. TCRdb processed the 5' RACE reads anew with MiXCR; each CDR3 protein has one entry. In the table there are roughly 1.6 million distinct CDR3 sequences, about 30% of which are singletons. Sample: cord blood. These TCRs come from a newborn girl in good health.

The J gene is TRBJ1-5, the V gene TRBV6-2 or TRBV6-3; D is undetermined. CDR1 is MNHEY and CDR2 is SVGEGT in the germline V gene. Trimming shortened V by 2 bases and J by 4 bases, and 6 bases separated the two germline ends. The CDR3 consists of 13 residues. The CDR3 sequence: CASSYEQNQPQHF. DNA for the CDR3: TGTGCCAGCAGTTACGAACAGAATCAGCCCCAGCATTTT.

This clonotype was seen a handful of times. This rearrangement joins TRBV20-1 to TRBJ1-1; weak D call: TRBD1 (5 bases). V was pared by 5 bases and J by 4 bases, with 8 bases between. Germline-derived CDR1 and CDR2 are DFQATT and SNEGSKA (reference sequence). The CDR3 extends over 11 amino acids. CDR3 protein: CSAWGSTEAFF. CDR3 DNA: TGCAGTGCTTGGGGCAGCACTGAAGCTTTCTTT.

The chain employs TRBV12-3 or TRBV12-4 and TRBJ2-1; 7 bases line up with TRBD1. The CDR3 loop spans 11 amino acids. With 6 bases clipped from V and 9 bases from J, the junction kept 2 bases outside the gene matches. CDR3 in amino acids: CASRQGVEQFF. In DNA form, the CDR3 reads TGTGCCAGCAGGCAGGGGGTTGAGCAGTTCTTC.

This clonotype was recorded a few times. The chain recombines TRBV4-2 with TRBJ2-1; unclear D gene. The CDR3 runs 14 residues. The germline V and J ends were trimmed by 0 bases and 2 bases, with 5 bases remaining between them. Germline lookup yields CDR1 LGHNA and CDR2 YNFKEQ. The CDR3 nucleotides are TGTGCCAGCAGCCAAGAAGTCGCCTACAATGAGCAGTTCTTC. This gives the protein CASSQEVAYNEQFF.

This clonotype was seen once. The CDR3 DNA is TGTGCCAGCAGCTTCCTCGGACGGCCCCTTTATGGCTACACCTTC. Translation gives CASSFLGRPLYGYTF. The chain is built from TRBV7-9 and TRBJ1-2; D remains unclear. CDR1 is SEHNR, CDR2 FQNEAQ, per germline (reference sequence). V lost 3 bases and J lost 5, with 16 bases in between. There are 15 residues in the CDR3.

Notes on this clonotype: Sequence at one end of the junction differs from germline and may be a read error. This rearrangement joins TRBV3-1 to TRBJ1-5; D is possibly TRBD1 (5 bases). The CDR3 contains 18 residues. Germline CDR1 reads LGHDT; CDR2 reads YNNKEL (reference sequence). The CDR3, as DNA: TGTGCCAGCAGCCAAGAGGCCGGGGGACGGGCGGGCAATCAGCTCCAGCATTTT. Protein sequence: CASSQEAGGRAGNQLQHF.

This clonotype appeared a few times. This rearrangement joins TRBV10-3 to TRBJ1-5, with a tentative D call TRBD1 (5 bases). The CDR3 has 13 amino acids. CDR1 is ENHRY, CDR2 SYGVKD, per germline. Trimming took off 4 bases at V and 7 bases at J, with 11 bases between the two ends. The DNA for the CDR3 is TGTGCCATCAGTGTGGCAGAGGGGCAGCCCCAGCATTTT. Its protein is CAISVAEGQPQHF.

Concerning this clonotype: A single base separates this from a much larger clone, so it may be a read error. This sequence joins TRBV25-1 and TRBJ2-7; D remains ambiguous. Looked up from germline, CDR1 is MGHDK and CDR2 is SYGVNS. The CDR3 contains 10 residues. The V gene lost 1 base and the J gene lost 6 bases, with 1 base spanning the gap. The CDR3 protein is CASSECEQYF. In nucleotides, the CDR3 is TGTGCCAGCAGTGAATGCGAGCAGTACTTC.

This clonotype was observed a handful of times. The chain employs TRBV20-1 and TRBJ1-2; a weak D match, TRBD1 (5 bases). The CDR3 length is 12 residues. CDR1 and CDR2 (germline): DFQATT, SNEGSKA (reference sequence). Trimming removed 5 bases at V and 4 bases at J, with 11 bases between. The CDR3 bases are TGCAGTGCTTGGGACCGGCTCTATGGCTACACCTTC. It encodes CSAWDRLYGYTF.

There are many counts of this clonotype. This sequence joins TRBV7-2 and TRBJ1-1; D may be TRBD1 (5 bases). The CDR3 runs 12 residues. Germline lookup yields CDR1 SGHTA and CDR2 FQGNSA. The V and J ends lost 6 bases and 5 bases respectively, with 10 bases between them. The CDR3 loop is CASSLRVTEAFF. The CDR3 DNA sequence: TGTGCCAGCAGTCTCAGGGTAACTGAAGCTTTCTTT.

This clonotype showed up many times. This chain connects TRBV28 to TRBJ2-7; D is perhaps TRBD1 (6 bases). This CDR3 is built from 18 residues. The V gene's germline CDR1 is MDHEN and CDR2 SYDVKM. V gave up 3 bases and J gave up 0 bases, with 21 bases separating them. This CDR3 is CASSFPTRRTTGSYEQYF. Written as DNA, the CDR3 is TGTGCCAGCAGTTTTCCGACCCGTCGGACGACAGGCTCCTACGAGCAGTACTTC.

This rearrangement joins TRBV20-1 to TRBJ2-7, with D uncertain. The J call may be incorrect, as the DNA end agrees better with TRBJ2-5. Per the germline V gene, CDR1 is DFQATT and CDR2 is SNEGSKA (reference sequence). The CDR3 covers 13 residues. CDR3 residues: CSAGRFGLETQYF. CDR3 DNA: TGCAGTGCTGGCAGATTTGGGTTAGAGACCCAGTACTTC.

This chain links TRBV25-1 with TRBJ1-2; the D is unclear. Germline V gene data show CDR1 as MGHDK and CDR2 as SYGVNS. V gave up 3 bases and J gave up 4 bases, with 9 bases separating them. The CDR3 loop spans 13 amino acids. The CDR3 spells CASSDWEGYGYTF. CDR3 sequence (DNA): TGTGCCAGCAGTGATTGGGAGGGCTATGGCTACACCTTC.

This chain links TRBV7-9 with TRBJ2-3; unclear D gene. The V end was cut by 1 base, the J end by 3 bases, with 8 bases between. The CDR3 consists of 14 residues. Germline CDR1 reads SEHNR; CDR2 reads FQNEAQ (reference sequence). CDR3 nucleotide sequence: TGTGCCAGCAGCTTAGTCACTCAGACAGATACGCAGTATTTT. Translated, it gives CASSLVTQTDTQYF.

CDR3 DNA: TGCAGTGCTCTCCCGGGACAGAGCAATCAGCCCCAGCATTTT. Its translation is CSALPGQSNQPQHF. The chain is built from TRBV20-1 and TRBJ1-5; 7 positions match TRBD1. The CDR3 covers 14 residues. Germline values: CDR1 DFQATT, CDR2 SNEGSKA (reference sequence). V trimming: 5 bases; J trimming: 1 base; junction bases outside the gene matches: 5.

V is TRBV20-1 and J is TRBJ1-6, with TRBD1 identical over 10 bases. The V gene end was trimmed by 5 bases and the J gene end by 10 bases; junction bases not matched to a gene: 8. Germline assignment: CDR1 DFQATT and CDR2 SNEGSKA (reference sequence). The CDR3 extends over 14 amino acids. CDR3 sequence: CSAYDRGPRSPLHF. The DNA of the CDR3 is TGCAGTGCTTACGACAGGGGGCCAAGGTCACCCCTCCACTTT.

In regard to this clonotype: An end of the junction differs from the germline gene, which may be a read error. The CDR3 reads CACSKTSSGELFF. The CDR3 region has the DNA TGTGCCTGCAGCAAGACTAGTTCCGGGGAGCTGTTTTTT. This chain joins TRBV7-6 and TRBJ2-2, with D perhaps TRBD2 (6 bases). The CDR3 is 13 residues long. From germline, CDR1 is SGHVS and CDR2 FNYEAQ.

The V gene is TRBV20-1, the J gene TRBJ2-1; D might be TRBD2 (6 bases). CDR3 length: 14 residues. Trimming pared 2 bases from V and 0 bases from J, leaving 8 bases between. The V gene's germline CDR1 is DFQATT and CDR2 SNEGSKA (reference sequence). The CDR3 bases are TGCAGTGCTAGACCCGGGGGCTCCTACAATGAGCAGTTCTTC. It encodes CSARPGGSYNEQFF.

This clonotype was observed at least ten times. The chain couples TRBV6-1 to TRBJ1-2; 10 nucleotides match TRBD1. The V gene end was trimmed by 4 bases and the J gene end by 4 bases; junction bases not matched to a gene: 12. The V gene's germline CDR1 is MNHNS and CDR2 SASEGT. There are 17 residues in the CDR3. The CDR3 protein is CASSASSRQGASYGYTF. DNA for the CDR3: TGTGCCAGCAGTGCGTCCTCCCGACAGGGGGCGAGCTATGGCTACACCTTC.

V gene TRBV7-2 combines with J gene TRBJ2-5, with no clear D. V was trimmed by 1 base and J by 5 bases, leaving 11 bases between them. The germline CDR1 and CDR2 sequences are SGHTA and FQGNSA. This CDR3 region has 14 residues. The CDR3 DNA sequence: TGTGCCAGCAGCTTAGGCCCGGATTCGGAGACCCAGTACTTC. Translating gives CASSLGPDSETQYF.

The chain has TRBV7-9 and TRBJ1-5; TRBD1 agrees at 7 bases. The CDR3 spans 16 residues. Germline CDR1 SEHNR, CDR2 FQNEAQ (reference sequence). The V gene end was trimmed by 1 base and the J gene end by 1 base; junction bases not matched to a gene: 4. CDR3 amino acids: CASSLDAGGSNQPQHF. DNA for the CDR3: TGTGCCAGCAGCTTAGATGCAGGGGGGAGCAATCAGCCCCAGCATTTT.

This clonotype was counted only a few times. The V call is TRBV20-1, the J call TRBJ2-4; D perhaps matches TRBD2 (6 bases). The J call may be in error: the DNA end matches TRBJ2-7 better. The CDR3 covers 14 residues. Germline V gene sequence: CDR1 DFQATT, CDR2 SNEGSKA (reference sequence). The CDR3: CSARDLMGGYEQYF. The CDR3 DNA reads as TGCAGTGCTAGAGACCTAATGGGGGGATACGAGCAGTACTTC.

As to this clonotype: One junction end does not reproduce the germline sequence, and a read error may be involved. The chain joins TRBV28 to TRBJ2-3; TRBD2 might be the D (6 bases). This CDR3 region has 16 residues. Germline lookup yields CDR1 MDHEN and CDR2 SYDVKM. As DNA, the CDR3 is TGTGCCAGCAGTTTGTCGGCAGGGCGGGGCACAGATACCCAGTATTTT. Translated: CASSLSAGRGTDTQYF.

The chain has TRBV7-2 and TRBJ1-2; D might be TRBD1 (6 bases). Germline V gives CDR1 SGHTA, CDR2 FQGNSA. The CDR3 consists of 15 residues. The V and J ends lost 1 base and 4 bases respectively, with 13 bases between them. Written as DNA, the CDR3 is TGTGCCAGCAGCTTAGGGACGGGACACTTCTATGGCTACACCTTC. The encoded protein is CASSLGTGHFYGYTF.

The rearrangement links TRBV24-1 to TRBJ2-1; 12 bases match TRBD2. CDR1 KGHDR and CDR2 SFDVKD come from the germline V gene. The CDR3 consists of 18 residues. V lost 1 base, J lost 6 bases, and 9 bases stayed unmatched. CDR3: CATSDFKRLAGGPNEQFF. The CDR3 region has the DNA TGTGCCACCAGTGATTTTAAACGTCTAGCGGGAGGGCCCAATGAGCAGTTCTTC.

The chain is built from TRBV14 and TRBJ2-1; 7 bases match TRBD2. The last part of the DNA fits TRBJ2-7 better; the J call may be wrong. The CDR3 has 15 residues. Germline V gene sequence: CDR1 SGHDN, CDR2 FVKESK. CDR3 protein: CASSQPETSYNEQYF. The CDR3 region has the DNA TGTGCCAGCAGCCAACCTGAGACTAGCTACAATGAGCAGTACTTC.